A selection of T cell receptor beta chains follows, all from one sample in a study of CD4 and CD8 cells across lung adenocarcinoma regions. TCRdb passed the PCR reads through MiXCR, listing each CDR3 protein once. The sample has roughly 17,000 distinct CDR3 sequences, around 52% seen once; the top ten hold about 31%. Sequenced input: CD8+ T cells from the center of a lung tumor. These receptors originate from a female donor with lung adenocarcinoma. The CD4 and CD8 labels of this study may be unreliable. Each CDR3 is given with its conserved first and last residue. The D gene is left open where the match is weak. Where a row states a size, it is once, few, many or the class of an expanded clone; other rows omit it.

clone size	V gene	D gene	J gene	CDR3 DNA	CDR3 protein
-	TRBV27	TRBD1	TRBJ2-3	TGTGCCAGCAGTACCCAATTCGCGATACCGGGACAGCTCACAGATACGCAGTATTTT	CASSTQFAIPGQLTDTQYF
-	TRBV10-3	-	TRBJ2-4	TGTGGCATCTCGGCGGTGTTAGCAGGAGATACTCAGTACTTC	CGISAVLAGDTQYF
-	TRBV6-1	TRBD2	TRBJ2-3	TGTGCCAGCAGTCGACGACTAGCGCGGGGTTTCACAGATACGCAGTATTTC	CASSRRLARGFTDTQYF
-	TRBV9	TRBD2	TRBJ2-1	TGTGCCAGCAGCGCCCGACTAGCGGGGGATACTTACAATGAGCAGTTCTTC	CASSARLAGDTYNEQFF
-	TRBV6-5	TRBD1	TRBJ2-5	TGTGCCAGCAGTTACGTGCTCCCCGGAGGAAGGGGGACAGAGACCCAGTATTTC	CASSYVLPGGRGTETQYF
many	TRBV11-1	-	TRBJ2-1	TGTGCCAGCAGCCCGGACGCGTATGTGAGGGGGCAGTTCTTC	CASSPDAYVRGQFF
medium-sized	TRBV6-1	TRBD1	TRBJ1-3	TGTGCCAGCAGTGATATGGGACAGGGTTCAGGAAACACCATATATTTT	CASSDMGQGSGNTIYF
-	TRBV6-1	-	TRBJ2-7	TGTGCCAGCAGTGACATGGATCCCGAGCAGTACTTC	CASSDMDPEQYF
-	TRBV4-1	-	TRBJ2-1	TGCGCCAGCAGCCAAGTCGTTTATGAGCAGTTCTTC	CASSQVVYEQFF
-	TRBV6-1	TRBD1	TRBJ1-4	TGTGCCAGCAGTCAAGACAGGGGGCGGGAAAAACTGTTTTTT	CASSQDRGREKLFF
-	TRBV6-1	-	TRBJ2-5	TGTGCCAGCAGTATTGGCTCCGTAGAGACCCAGTACTTC	CASSIGSVETQYF
once	TRBV6-1	-	TRBJ1-2	TGTGCCAGCAGTGAACCCGGAAGACTCCGGGGCTACACCTTC	CASSEPGRLRGYTF
-	TRBV6-8	TRBD2	TRBJ2-1	TGTGCCAGCAGGAGACTAGCGGAAAACTTCAATGAGCAGTTCTTC	CASRRLAENFNEQFF
many	TRBV4-1	TRBD1	TRBJ1-2	TGCGCCAGCAGCCAAGGGACAGGTGACGGCTACACCTTC	CASSQGTGDGYTF
-	TRBV6-1	TRBD2	TRBJ2-4	TGTGCCCGCGTCTCGGGGGGGGGAGCCAAAAACACGCAGTACTTC	CARVSGGGAKNTQYF
-	TRBV10-1	-	TRBJ2-4	TGCGCGAGCAGGGATACGGGGCGGAGAGCCAAAAATACTCAGTACTTC	CASRDTGRRAKNTQYF
many	TRBV27	-	TRBJ1-5	TGTGCCAGCAGCCGAAGGGGGGTTGTGGATCAGCCCCAGCATTTT	CASSRRGVVDQPQHF
-	TRBV4-1	-	TRBJ2-4	TGCGCCAGCAGGCGAGGAGACGGGGGGCTGGGAGGCAAAAACACTCAGTACTTC	CASRRGDGGLGGKNTQYF
-	TRBV10-3	TRBD2	TRBJ2-1	TGTGCTACAAACCGCCTAGCGGGGTCCAATGAGCAGTTCTTC	CATNRLAGSNEQFF
few	TRBV6-1	-	TRBJ2-7	TGTGCCAGTATCAGGGCGGGGTCCTACGAGCAGTACTTC	CASIRAGSYEQYF
-	TRBV4-1	TRBD2	TRBJ2-5	TGCGCCAGCAGTCAAGCGGGCGGGGCGGGGGGAGACCCAGATACGCAGTACTTC	CASSQAGGAGGDPDTQYF
few	TRBV3-1	TRBD2	TRBJ2-3	TGTGCCAGCAGCCAAGATACTAGCGGGGGGGATACGCAGTATTTT	CASSQDTSGGDTQYF
many	TRBV6-5	-	TRBJ2-7	TGTGCCAGCAGTTACTCGACACAGGCCAGCGCTTACGAGCAGTACTTC	CASSYSTQASAYEQYF
-	TRBV6-1	TRBD2	TRBJ2-1	TGTGCCAGCAGTGAATGGGGGGGGGGTTACAATGAGCAGTTCTTC	CASSEWGGGYNEQFF
-	TRBV6-4	-	TRBJ2-6	TGTGCCAGCAGACTGAGCTCTGGGGCCAACGTCCTGACTTTC	CASRLSSGANVLTF
medium-sized	TRBV25-1	-	TRBJ2-7	TGTGCCAGCAGTGAGAATATTAACCCCACGTACGAGCAGTACTTC	CASSENINPTYEQYF
-	TRBV6-1	-	TRBJ2-3	TGTGCCAGCAGTGAAGTCGGCGGGCTGTGGCCCAAAGACACGCAGTATTTT	CASSEVGGLWPKDTQYF
-	TRBV6-1	TRBD1	TRBJ2-3	TGTGCCAGCAGTGTCAGGGGGCTGCGAACCAAAAACACGCAGTATTTT	CASSVRGLRTKNTQYF
few	TRBV6-1	-	TRBJ2-3	TGTGCCAGCAGTGAAGCGCCGCGGGGATGGGCAGATACGCAGTATTTT	CASSEAPRGWADTQYF
few	TRBV11-2	TRBD2	TRBJ2-7	TGTGCCAGCAGCTTACTAGCGGGGGGAGCCCAGGACTACGAGCAGTACTTC	CASSLLAGGAQDYEQYF
-	TRBV10-3	-	TRBJ2-7	TGTGCCACCCGCCTTGGGGTTTCCTCCTACGAGCAGTACTTC	CATRLGVSSYEQYF
-	TRBV7-2	-	TRBJ2-1	TGTGCCAGCAGCCCCAGATGGGGGGACCCAGACTACAATGAGCAGTTCTTC	CASSPRWGDPDYNEQFF
-	TRBV25-1	TRBD2	TRBJ2-1	TGTGCCAGCAGTTCTAGCGGGTGGGCATTGGACGAGCAGTTCTTC	CASSSSGWALDEQFF
many	TRBV6-1	-	TRBJ1-6	TGTGCCAGCAGTGCCTCCGAGAGGGGAGGCTCCTATAATTCACCCCTCCACTTT	CASSASERGGSYNSPLHF
few	TRBV6-1	-	TRBJ1-1	TGTGCCAGCAGTGAACATCAGGGGAACACTGAAGCTTTCTTT	CASSEHQGNTEAFF
-	TRBV6-1	TRBD1	TRBJ2-3	TGTGCCAGCAGGGGCCCGGGGCTAGGGGGCCAAGATACGCAGTATTTT	CASRGPGLGGQDTQYF
-	TRBV10-1	-	TRBJ2-4	TGCGCCAGCAGGGGGCTGAGTGCCAAAAACATGCAGTACTTC	CASRGLSAKNMQYF
-	TRBV10-2	TRBD2	TRBJ2-1	TGCGCCAGCAGTCGGACTAGCGGCCCCTACAATGAGCAGTTCTTC	CASSRTSGPYNEQFF
-	TRBV20-1	TRBD1	TRBJ1-2	TGCAGTGCACAAAGGGGGCCGGACTATGGCTACACCTTC	CSAQRGPDYGYTF
many	TRBV6-5	-	TRBJ2-2	TGTGCCAGCAGTTCGGGGATCGGCGCCGGGGAGCTGTTTTTT	CASSSGIGAGELFF
-	TRBV6-1	TRBD1	TRBJ2-3	TGTGCCAGCAAAGGGACAGGGAGTACCGGTGAGCAGTATTTT	CASKGTGSTGEQYF
medium-sized	TRBV6-5	-	TRBJ1-2	TGTGCCAGCAGTTACCCACAGGGTGGCGGCTACACCTTC	CASSYPQGGGYTF
many	TRBV6-2/TRBV6-3	-	TRBJ2-7	TGTGCCAGCAGATCCACCCGGGCTTTCTACGAGCAGTACTTC	CASRSTRAFYEQYF
-	TRBV10-3	TRBD2	TRBJ2-7	TGTGCCACGTCGACTAGCGGGAGTGCAGACGAGCAGTACTTC	CATSTSGSADEQYF
-	TRBV6-1	TRBD2	TRBJ2-1	TGTGCCAGCAGCAAACCGGGACTAGGGGTGAGTGAGCAGTTCTTC	CASSKPGLGVSEQFF
-	TRBV5-1	-	TRBJ2-3	TGCGCCAGCAGTAAGGGGCAAGCTACAGATACGCAGTATTTT	CASSKGQATDTQYF
-	TRBV12-3/TRBV12-4	-	TRBJ2-3	TGTGCCAGCAGCTTTAGAACAGTGAATACGCAGTATTTT	CASSFRTVNTQYF
-	TRBV15	TRBD1	TRBJ1-2	TGTGCCACCAGCTTAGGACAGGGAGGCTATGGCTACACCTTC	CATSLGQGGYGYTF
-	TRBV27	TRBD2	TRBJ2-1	TGTGCCAGCAGTTTATTTGGGACTAGCGGCAATGAGCAGTTCTTC	CASSLFGTSGNEQFF
-	TRBV4-2	-	TRBJ1-4	TGTGCCAGCAGCCAAGATCGGGGGACGCGAGTTGCAACTAATGAAAAACTGTTTTTT	CASSQDRGTRVATNEKLFF
-	TRBV4-1	-	TRBJ1-2	TGCGCCAGCAGCCGGGACACCGTTAACTATGGCTACACCTTC	CASSRDTVNYGYTF
-	TRBV6-1	-	TRBJ2-3	TGTGCCAGCAGTGAACCGCGGCTAGCGAGCACAGGTGCGCAGTTTTTT	CASSEPRLASTGAQFF
-	TRBV27	-	TRBJ2-3	TGTGCCAGCACGGGAAGGGGGGCCACAGACACGCAGTACTTT	CASTGRGATDTQYF
-	TRBV6-1	TRBD2	TRBJ2-4	TGTGCCAGCAGTCCGGGGCGGGGGGCAAAAAACATTCAGTACTTC	CASSPGRGAKNIQYF
large	TRBV6-1	-	TRBJ1-1	TGTGCCAGCAGTGTCGAGGGAAAAAAAGCTTTCTTT	CASSVEGKKAFF
many	TRBV6-5	-	TRBJ2-5	TGTGCCAGCAGTTACGCAGGAGAGACCCAGTACTTC	CASSYAGETQYF